This TCR beta chain was sequenced during a study of CD8 T cells in Susac syndrome. Random hexamers were used to reverse transcribe the RNA input (about 0.5 to 1 ug). Each CDR3 protein is one row after TCRdb ran MiXCR on the immunoSEQ multiplex PCR reads. The repertoire has approximately 120,000 distinct CDR3 sequences, 93% of them found once; the top ten carry less than 0.4%. The TCR originated in a human donor with multiple sclerosis. The source material was CD8+ T cells from PBMCs.

The CDR3 sequence is CASSLTRMNNEQFF. CDR3 nucleotides: TGTGCCAGCAGCTTAACCCGGATGAACAATGAGCAGTTCTTC. The chain couples TRBV7-8 to TRBJ2-1; D uncertain. V was clipped by 2 bases and J by 5 bases, with 10 bases between them. The germline V gene encodes CDR1 SGHVS and CDR2 FQNEAQ. The CDR3 has 14 amino acids.